The source of this T cell receptor beta chain is a study of graft-versus-host responses after intestinal transplantation. For the study at large: All recipients got anti-thymocyte globulin induction, then tacrolimus and steroids for about 3 years.

Profiled with immunoSEQ multiplex PCR; TCRdb holds only in-frame clones, not every one. Of more than 85,000 clones in the sample, just under 95% were seen once. Regarding the study as a whole: Association was observed between peak circulating GvH clone levels and early post-transplant HvG declines.

This clone has just one count. Its antigen remains unidentified. The germline CDR1 and CDR2 sequences are LNHDA and SQIVND (reference sequence). The V segment lost 10 bases and the J segment 2 bases; nucleotides outside the gene matches: 4. This CDR3 contains 13 residues. The V call is TRBV19, the J call TRBJ2-7, with 11 bases aligning to TRBD2. The sample was unstimulated CD8+ T cells sorted from spleen or lymph node cells, taken before intestinal transplant. The source is a human donor who received an intestinal transplant. The CDR3 DNA reads as TGTGCCACAGCGACTAGCGGGGCCTACGAGCAGTACTTC. It specifies CATATSGAYEQYF.